This TCR beta chain was obtained from a study of blood T cell repertoires in COVID-19. Study in general: Sites across the United States, Italy and Spain contributed samples from acute and convalescent COVID-19. In each case, the material was cDNA or gDNA derived from T cells, B-cell-depleted T cells, or PBMCs.

CDR3 size: 14 residues. Germline CDR1 and CDR2: LGHNT and FRNRAP. Germline trimming cut 4 bases from V and 3 bases from J; bases unmatched to any gene: 6. Per the original methods: Nucleated cell counts were estimated from reference gene primer amplification. TCRdb's copy holds only in-frame clones and misses some; the assay was immunoSEQ multiplex PCR. V and J calls and clone size are as listed in that table; D and trimming were resolved from the DNA. The table records tens of thousands of clones, under 80% of them present only once. The rearrangement links TRBV12-5 to TRBJ2-7; 7 bases align to TRBD1. The sample taken for sequencing was peripheral blood. This clonotype was sampled from a woman older than 75 with active or convalescent COVID-19. The CDR3 DNA sequence: TGTGCTAGTGGTTGGGGGACAGCAATCTACGAGCAGTACTTC. This translates into CASGWGTAIYEQYF.